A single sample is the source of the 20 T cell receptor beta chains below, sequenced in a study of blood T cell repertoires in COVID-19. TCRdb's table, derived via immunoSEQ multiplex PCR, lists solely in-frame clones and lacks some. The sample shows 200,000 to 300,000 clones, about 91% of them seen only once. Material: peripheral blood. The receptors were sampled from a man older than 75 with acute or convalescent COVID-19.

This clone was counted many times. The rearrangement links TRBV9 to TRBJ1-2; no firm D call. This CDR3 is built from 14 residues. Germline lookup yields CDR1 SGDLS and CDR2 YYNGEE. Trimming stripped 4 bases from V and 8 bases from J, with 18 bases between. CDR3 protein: CASSLTRGKRGYTF. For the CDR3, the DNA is TGTGCCAGCAGCTTGACAAGAGGGAAGAGGGGCTACACCTTC.

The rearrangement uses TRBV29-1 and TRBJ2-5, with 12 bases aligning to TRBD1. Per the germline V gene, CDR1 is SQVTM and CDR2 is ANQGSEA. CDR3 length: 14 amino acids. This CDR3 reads CTTGQGAARETQYF. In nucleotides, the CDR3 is TGCACCACGGGACAGGGGGCGGCTAGAGAGACCCAGTACTTC.

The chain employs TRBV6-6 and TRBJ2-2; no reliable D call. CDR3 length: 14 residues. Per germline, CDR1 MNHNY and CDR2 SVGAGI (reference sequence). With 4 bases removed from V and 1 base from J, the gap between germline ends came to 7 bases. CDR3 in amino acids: CASSWQENTGELFF. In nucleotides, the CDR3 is TGTGCCAGCAGTTGGCAGGAGAACACCGGGGAGCTGTTTTTT.

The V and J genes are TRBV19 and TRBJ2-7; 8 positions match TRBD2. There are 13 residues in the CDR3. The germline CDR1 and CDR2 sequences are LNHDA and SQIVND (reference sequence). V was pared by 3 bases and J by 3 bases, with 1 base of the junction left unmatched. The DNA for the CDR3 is TGTGCCAGTAGTATGGGACTAGTCTACGAGCAGTACTTC. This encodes CASSMGLVYEQYF.

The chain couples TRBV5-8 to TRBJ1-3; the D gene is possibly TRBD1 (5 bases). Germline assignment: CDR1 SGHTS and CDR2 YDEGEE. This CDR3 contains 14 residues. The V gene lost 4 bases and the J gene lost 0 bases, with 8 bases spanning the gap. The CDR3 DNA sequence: TGTGCCAGCAGCCGGGGGTTCTCTGGAAACACCATATATTTT. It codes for CASSRGFSGNTIYF.

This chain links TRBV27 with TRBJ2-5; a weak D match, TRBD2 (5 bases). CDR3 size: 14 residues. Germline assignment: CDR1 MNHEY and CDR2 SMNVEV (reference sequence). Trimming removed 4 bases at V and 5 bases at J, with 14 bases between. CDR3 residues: CASSSVFPGETQYF. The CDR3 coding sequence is TGTGCCAGCAGTTCAGTTTTCCCGGGGGAGACCCAGTACTTC.

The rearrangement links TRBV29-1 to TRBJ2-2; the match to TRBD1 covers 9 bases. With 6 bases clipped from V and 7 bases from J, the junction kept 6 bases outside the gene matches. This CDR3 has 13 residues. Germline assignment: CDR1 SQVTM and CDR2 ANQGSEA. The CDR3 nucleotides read TGCAGCGTGCGACAGGGGGGCGGCGGGGAGCTGTTTTTT. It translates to CSVRQGGGGELFF.

The DNA of the CDR3 is TGTGCCAGCAGCCGCTGGACAGGGAACTATGGCTACACCTTC. It translates to CASSRWTGNYGYTF. This chain uses TRBV14 with TRBJ1-2, with 8 bases that match TRBD1. The CDR3 extends over 14 amino acids. Germline loops: CDR1 SGHDN, CDR2 FVKESK. V gave up 4 bases and J gave up 2 bases; unmatched junction bases: 3.

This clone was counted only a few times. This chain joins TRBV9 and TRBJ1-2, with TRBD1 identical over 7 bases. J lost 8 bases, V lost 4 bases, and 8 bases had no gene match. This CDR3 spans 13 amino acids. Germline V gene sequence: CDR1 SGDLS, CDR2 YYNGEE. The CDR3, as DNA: TGTGCCAGCAGCACTGGACAGGCCAGGGGCTACACCTTC. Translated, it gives CASSTGQARGYTF.

The CDR3 DNA is TGTGCCACCGGACGTGAGGACAGGGGGCTCACCGGGGAGCTGTTTTTT. Translation: CATGREDRGLTGELFF. V and J are TRBV24-1 and TRBJ2-2, with TRBD1 identical over 11 bases. Germline lookup yields CDR1 KGHDR and CDR2 SFDVKD. The CDR3 has 16 amino acids. Losses at the gene ends were 9 bases for V and 4 bases for J; bases not matched to a gene: 9.

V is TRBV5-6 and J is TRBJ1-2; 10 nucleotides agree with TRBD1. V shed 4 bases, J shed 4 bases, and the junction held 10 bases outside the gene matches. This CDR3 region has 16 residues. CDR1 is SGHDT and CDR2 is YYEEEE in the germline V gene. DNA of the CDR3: TGTGCCAGCAGCGAAGGACAGGGGGGTTTCGGCTATGGCTACACCTTC. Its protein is CASSEGQGGFGYGYTF.

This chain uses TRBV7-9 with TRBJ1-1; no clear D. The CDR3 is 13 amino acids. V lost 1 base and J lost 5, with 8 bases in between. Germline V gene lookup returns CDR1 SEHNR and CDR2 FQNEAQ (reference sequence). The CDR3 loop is CASSLDGRTEAFF. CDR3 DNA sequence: TGTGCCAGCAGCTTAGACGGCAGGACTGAAGCTTTCTTT.

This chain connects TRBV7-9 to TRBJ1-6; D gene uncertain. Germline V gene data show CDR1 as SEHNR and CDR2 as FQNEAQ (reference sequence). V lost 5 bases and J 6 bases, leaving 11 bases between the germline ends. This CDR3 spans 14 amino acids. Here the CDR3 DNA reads TGTGCCAGCAGCCGCAGCGGTTCTAATTCACCCCTCCACTTT. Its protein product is CASSRSGSNSPLHF.

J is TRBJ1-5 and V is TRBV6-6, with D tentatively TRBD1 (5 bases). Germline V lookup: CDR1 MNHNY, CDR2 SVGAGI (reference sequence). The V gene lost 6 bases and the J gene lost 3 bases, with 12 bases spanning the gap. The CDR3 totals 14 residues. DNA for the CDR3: TGTGCCAGCAGCCTAACAGGAATCAATCAGCCCCAGCATTTT. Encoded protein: CASSLTGINQPQHF.

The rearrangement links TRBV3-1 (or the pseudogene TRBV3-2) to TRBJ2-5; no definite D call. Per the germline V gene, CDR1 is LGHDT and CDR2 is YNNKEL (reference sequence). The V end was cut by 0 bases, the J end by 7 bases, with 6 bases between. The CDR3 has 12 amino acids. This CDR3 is CASSQDRWTQYF. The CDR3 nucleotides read TGTGCCAGCAGCCAAGATCGGTGGACCCAGTACTTC.

CDR3 amino acids: CASSETGANNEKLFF. In nucleotides, the CDR3 is TGTGCCAGCAGTGAGACAGGGGCGAATAATGAAAAACTGTTTTTT. The J gene is TRBJ1-4, the V gene TRBV6-1; 8 bases are a match to TRBD1. The germline V gene encodes CDR1 MNHNS and CDR2 SASEGT. J lost 4 bases, V lost 3 bases, and 4 bases had no gene match. The CDR3 is 15 amino acids.

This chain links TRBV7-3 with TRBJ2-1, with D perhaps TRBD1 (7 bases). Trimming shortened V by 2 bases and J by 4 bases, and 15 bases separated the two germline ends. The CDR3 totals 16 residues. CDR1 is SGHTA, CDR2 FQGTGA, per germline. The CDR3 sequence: CASSLSPRGTYNEQFF. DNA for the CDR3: TGTGCCAGCAGCTTATCTCCCAGGGGGACTTACAATGAGCAGTTCTTC. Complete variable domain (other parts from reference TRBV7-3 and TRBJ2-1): GAGVSQTPSNKVTEKGKYVELRCDPISGHTALYWYRQSLGQGPEFLIYFQGTGAADDSGLPNDRFFAVRPEGSVSTLKIQRTERGDSAVYLCASSLSPRGTYNEQFFGPGTRLTVL.

CDR3 residues: CASSYGQGYEQYF. In DNA form, the CDR3 reads TGTGCCAGCAGTTACGGACAGGGCTACGAGCAGTACTTC. The J gene is TRBJ2-7, the V gene TRBV12-3 or TRBV12-4; 8 bases match TRBD1. V lost 4 bases and J lost 3; bases outside the gene matches: 2. The CDR3 spans 13 residues.

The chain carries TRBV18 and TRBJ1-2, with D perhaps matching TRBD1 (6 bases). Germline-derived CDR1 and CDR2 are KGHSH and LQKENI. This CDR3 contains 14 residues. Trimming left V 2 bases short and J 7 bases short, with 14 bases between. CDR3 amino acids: CASSPISGGGGYTF. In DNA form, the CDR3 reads TGTGCCAGCTCACCAATTTCGGGGGGCGGTGGCTACACCTTC.

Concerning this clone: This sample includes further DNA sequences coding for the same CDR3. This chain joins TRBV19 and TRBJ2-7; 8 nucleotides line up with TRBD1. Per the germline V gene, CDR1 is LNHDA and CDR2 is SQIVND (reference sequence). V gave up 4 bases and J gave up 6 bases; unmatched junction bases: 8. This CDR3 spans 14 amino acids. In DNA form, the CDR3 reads TGTGCCAGTAGTACCCAGGGGGCTCTGGGCGAGCAGTACTTC. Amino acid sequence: CASSTQGALGEQYF.